This T cell receptor (beta chain) was profiled in a study of cytomegalovirus exposure and HLA in healthy donors. The PCR used 60 Vbeta and 13 Jbeta primers. TCRdb's copy holds only in-frame clones and misses some; the assay was immunoSEQ multiplex PCR. The data show fewer than 200,000 clones, approximately 80% seen once. This clone has just a few counts. Donors had nominal health at sampling but likely had unrecorded immune exposures. CDR1 and CDR2 (germline): SGHNT, YENEEA. V dropped 3 bases and J dropped 6; count of bases not matched to a gene: 3. CDR3 size: 13 residues. Material for sequencing was PBMCs. This chain links TRBV11-3 with TRBJ2-3, with 7 bases that match TRBD1. This TCR derives from a woman in her 30s in good health and CMV-seropositive. The CDR3 reads CASSLTGQDTQYF. In DNA form, the CDR3 reads TGTGCCAGCAGCTTGACAGGGCAGGATACGCAGTATTTT.